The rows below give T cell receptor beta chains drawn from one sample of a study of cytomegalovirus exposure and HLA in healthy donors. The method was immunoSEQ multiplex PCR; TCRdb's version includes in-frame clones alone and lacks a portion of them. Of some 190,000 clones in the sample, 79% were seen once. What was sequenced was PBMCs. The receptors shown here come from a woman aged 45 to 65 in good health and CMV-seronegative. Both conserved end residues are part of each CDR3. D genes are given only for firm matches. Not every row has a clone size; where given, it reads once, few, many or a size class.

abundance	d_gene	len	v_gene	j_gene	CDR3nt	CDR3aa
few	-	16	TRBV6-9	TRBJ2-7	TGTGCCAGCAGTGGGCATCCCATTTTCGTTTCCTACGAGCAGTACTTC	CASSGHPIFVSYEQYF
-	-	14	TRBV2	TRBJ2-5	TGTGCCAGCAGGGAAGGCACGCTACAAGAGACCCAGTACTTC	CASREGTLQETQYF
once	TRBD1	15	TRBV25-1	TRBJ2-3	TGTGCCAGCAGTGAATGGAGGGGACAGGACAATACGCAGTATTTT	CASSEWRGQDNTQYF
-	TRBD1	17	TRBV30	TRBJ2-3	TGTGCCTGGGGAAGAGGGGCGGTCAGGGGGAACACAGATACGCAGTATTTT	CAWGRGAVRGNTDTQYF
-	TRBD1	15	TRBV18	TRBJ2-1	TGTGCCAGCTCACCCTGGACAGGGATGAACAATGAGCAGTTCTTC	CASSPWTGMNNEQFF
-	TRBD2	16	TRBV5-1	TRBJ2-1	TGCGCCAGCAGCTTTCCCCTAGCGGGAGTGTACAATGAGCAGTTCTTC	CASSFPLAGVYNEQFF
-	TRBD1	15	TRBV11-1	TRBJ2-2	TGTGCCAGCAGCCCCGGGACAGGGCACACCGGGGAGCTGTTTTTT	CASSPGTGHTGELFF
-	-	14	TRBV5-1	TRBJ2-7	TGCGCCAGCAGCTTGTTTTCCAGGGACAACGAGCAGTACTTC	CASSLFSRDNEQYF
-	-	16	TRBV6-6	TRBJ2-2	TGTGCCAGCAGTTATACCGGGACACCCCTCCCCGGGGAGCTGTTTTTT	CASSYTGTPLPGELFF
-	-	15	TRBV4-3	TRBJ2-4	TGCGCCAGCAGCCAAGATCGCGCGGGGCGAGACATTCAGTACTTC	CASSQDRAGRDIQYF
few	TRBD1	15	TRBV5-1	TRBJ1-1	TGCGCCAGCAGCTTAGTCCAGGGGGGGAACACTGAAGCTTTCTTT	CASSLVQGGNTEAFF
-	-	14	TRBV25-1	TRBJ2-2	TGTGCTCACGGGGGGACAGGCTGGACCGGGGAGCTGTTTTTT	CAHGGTGWTGELFF
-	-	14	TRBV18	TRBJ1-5	TGTGCCAGCTCACCGGTTGAGGGCAATCAGCCCCAGCATTTT	CASSPVEGNQPQHF
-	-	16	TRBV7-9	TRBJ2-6	TGTGCCAGCAGCCTTCCGAGCGGCTCTGGGGCCAACGTCCTGACTTTC	CASSLPSGSGANVLTF
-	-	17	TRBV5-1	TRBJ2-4	TGCGCCAGCAGCTTGGACGCGCAGGGCCCATTCAAAAACATTCAGTACTTC	CASSLDAQGPFKNIQYF
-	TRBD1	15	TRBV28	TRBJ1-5	TGTGCCAGCATGGGGGACAGGGACCCTAATCAGCCCCAGCATTTT	CASMGDRDPNQPQHF
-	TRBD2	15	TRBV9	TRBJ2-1	TGTGCCAGCAGCGTAGACGTAGCGGGAGTAGGTGAGCAGTTCTTC	CASSVDVAGVGEQFF